The 26 T cell receptor beta chains given below trace back to one sample, sequenced in a study of blood T cells in healthy people across ages (dated by TCRdb to between 2015 and 2016). The library relied on 5' RACE. Sequencing relied on an Illumina HiSeq 2500. A second PCR of about 6 to 11 cycles was performed with a sample-barcoded 5' primer and a J-beta primer mix. Through fastp at Q25 and MiXCR, TCRdb rebuilt clones from the public reads, retaining in-frame beta chains. When rows share a CDR3 protein, they turn into one entry using the most common DNA and genes. For this sample there are over 1,500,000 distinct CDR3 sequences; around 48% appear just once. Of the sample, approximately 2.1% falls within the top ten clones. Sequencing was performed on blood. The receptors derive from a woman between 40 and 50 years old in good health.

The genes are TRBV5-1 and TRBJ1-2, with TRBD1 identical over 7 bases. Trimming took 2 bases from V and 7 from J; bases not matched to a gene: 14. Germline V gives CDR1 SGHRS, CDR2 YFSETQ. This CDR3 spans 16 amino acids. CDR3 in amino acids: CASSFGRQGPQSGYTF. In DNA form, the CDR3 reads TGCGCCAGCAGCTTTGGTCGACAGGGCCCCCAATCTGGCTACACCTTC.

The rearrangement uses TRBV7-9 and TRBJ2-5; TRBD1 might be the D (5 bases). The length of the CDR3 is 17 residues. V shed 1 base and J shed 4 bases, with 19 bases lying between them. Germline V lookup: CDR1 SEHNR, CDR2 FQNEAQ (reference sequence). The CDR3 spells CASSLGQGPKVGETQYF. DNA for the CDR3: TGTGCCAGCAGCTTAGGTCAGGGCCCGAAGGTTGGAGAGACCCAGTACTTC.

The CDR3 loop reads CASSPDRAADEQYF. Here the CDR3 DNA reads TGTGCCAGCTCACCGGACAGGGCAGCGGACGAGCAGTACTTC. This chain connects TRBV18 to TRBJ2-7, with 8 positions matching TRBD1. The germline V gene encodes CDR1 KGHSH and CDR2 LQKENI. V lost 3 bases, J lost 5 bases, and 6 bases stayed unmatched. CDR3 size: 14 residues.

This rearrangement joins TRBV7-9 to TRBJ2-7, with 8 bases that match TRBD2. The V segment lost 11 bases and the J segment 3 bases; nucleotides outside the gene matches: 9. The CDR3 is 13 amino acids. Per germline, CDR1 SEHNR and CDR2 FQNEAQ (reference sequence). The CDR3 loop reads CAFSGGTSYEQYF. DNA for the CDR3: TGTGCCTTTAGTGGCGGGACTAGCTACGAGCAGTACTTC.

The rearrangement links TRBV18 to TRBJ1-6; perhaps TRBD1 as D (6 bases). V gave up 6 bases and J gave up 18 bases, with 24 bases separating them. The CDR3 totals 14 residues. CDR1 and CDR2 from the germline V gene are KGHSH and LQKENI. The DNA for the CDR3 is TGTGCCAGCTCGGAAACAACGGACAGTTCGGTTCCCCACTTT. The encoded protein is CASSETTDSSVPHF.

This clonotype appeared a few times. V usage is TRBV11-2 and J usage is TRBJ2-1; 11 nucleotides align to TRBD2. This CDR3 is 15 amino acids long. CDR1 and CDR2 from the germline V gene are SGHAT and FQNNGV. Trimming cost V 5 bases and J 8 bases; bases outside gene matches: 8. CDR3 nucleotides: TGTGCCAGCAGCAGCATAGCGGGGGGGATTGATGAGCAGTTCTTC. Translated, it gives CASSSIAGGIDEQFF.

CDR3 nucleotides: TGTGCCAGCAGGGATAGCGTATTTTGGGGGCGCGGCACAGATACGCAGTATTTT. Translation: CASRDSVFWGRGTDTQYF. The chain links TRBV7-9 to TRBJ2-3; weak D call: TRBD1 (6 bases). V was pared by 6 bases and J by 1 base, with 23 bases between. In germline, CDR1 is SEHNR, CDR2 FQNEAQ (reference sequence). The CDR3 covers 18 residues.

The rearrangement joins TRBV20-1 to TRBJ1-2; D is perhaps TRBD1 (5 bases). Germline V gene lookup returns CDR1 DFQATT and CDR2 SNEGSKA (reference sequence). The CDR3 consists of 15 residues. V lost 3 bases, J lost 0 bases, and 14 bases lay in between. The CDR3 nucleotides read TGCAGTGCTAGTGACCCCGCAGGGCCTAACTATGGCTACACCTTC. Encoded protein: CSASDPAGPNYGYTF.

This clonotype was counted ten times or more. In DNA, the CDR3 is TGTGCCACCAGTGACCCCAGAAGGACTAGCGGGGCCTACAATGAGCAGTTCTTC. It encodes CATSDPRRTSGAYNEQFF. The chain has TRBV24-1 and TRBJ2-1, with 12 bases lining up with TRBD2. CDR3 size: 18 residues. Germline V lookup: CDR1 KGHDR, CDR2 SFDVKD. V lost 4 bases and J lost 2; bases outside the gene matches: 8.

This chain uses TRBV6-2 or TRBV6-3 with TRBJ2-7, with 7 positions matching TRBD1. CDR1 MNHEY and CDR2 SVGEGT come from the germline V gene. V was clipped by 6 bases and J by 0 bases; unmatched bases: 8. CDR3 length: 15 residues. CDR3 loop: CASSDTGASSYEQYF. In nucleotides, the CDR3 is TGTGCCAGCAGCGACACAGGGGCAAGCTCCTACGAGCAGTACTTC.

This chain connects TRBV27 to TRBJ1-6, with a tentative D call TRBD1 (6 bases). The V end was cut by 7 bases, the J end by 9 bases, with 13 bases between. From germline, CDR1 is MNHEY and CDR2 SMNVEV (reference sequence). The CDR3 has 13 residues. For the CDR3, the DNA is TGTGCCAGCACCGGGAGGGGGGGTTCACCCCTCCACTTT. Its protein is CASTGRGGSPLHF.

This clonotype was observed a handful of times. The V gene is TRBV20-1, the J gene TRBJ2-7; D gene ambiguous. The CDR3 is 12 residues long. Germline CDR1 reads DFQATT; CDR2 reads SNEGSKA (reference sequence). V lost 4 bases and J 3 bases, leaving 10 bases between the germline ends. The CDR3 DNA follows: TGCAGTGCTATTTTACTGTTCTACGAGCAGTACTTC. It yields the protein CSAILLFYEQYF.

The rearrangement joins TRBV6-5 to TRBJ2-7, with 8 nucleotides matching TRBD2. With 9 bases clipped from V and 2 bases from J, the junction kept 6 bases outside the gene matches. The CDR3 has 13 amino acids. CDR1 and CDR2 from the germline V gene are MNHEY and SVGAGI. CDR3 protein: CASKLAEPYEQYF. Here the CDR3 DNA reads TGTGCCAGTAAACTAGCGGAGCCCTACGAGCAGTACTTC.

The chain recombines TRBV4-3 with TRBJ2-1, with 7 bases that match TRBD2. The CDR3 spans 16 residues. J gave up 4 bases and V 3 bases, and 9 bases lay outside the gene matches. From germline, CDR1 is LGHNA and CDR2 YSLEER. CDR3 sequence (DNA): TGCGCCAGCAGCCACAGCGGGACTCGCCTATACAATGAGCAGTTCTTC. This translates into CASSHSGTRLYNEQFF.

This clonotype has just one count. The chain links TRBV14 to TRBJ1-2; D not resolved. The CDR3 is made up of 15 amino acids. Germline-derived CDR1 and CDR2 are SGHDN and FVKESK. Trimming stripped 0 bases from V and 0 bases from J, with 8 bases between. CDR3 loop: CASSQDRIANYGYTF. Written as DNA, the CDR3 is TGTGCCAGCAGCCAAGATCGGATAGCTAACTATGGCTACACCTTC.

The chain has TRBV6-5 and TRBJ1-2; no clear D gene. The CDR3 has 13 amino acids. V lost 6 bases and J lost 4, with 12 bases in between. The V gene's germline CDR1 is MNHEY and CDR2 SVGAGI. The CDR3 DNA is TGTGCCAGCAGAAGACCGGGGTTCTATGGCTACACCTTC. Translating gives CASRRPGFYGYTF.

This clonotype showed up just a few times. The CDR3 is CASSYPHYEQYF. The CDR3 nucleotides read TGTGCCAGCAGTTACCCGCACTACGAGCAGTACTTC. The V call is TRBV6-2 or TRBV6-3, the J call TRBJ2-7; D unresolved. Looked up from germline, CDR1 is MNHEY and CDR2 is SVGEGT. The CDR3 is 12 amino acids. Trimming stripped 2 bases from V and 3 bases from J, with 5 bases between.

The chain is built from TRBV24-1 and TRBJ2-6, with a weak D call TRBD1 (5 bases). The CDR3 runs to 18 residues. Trimming left V 3 bases short and J 0 bases short, with 14 bases between. Germline V gene sequence: CDR1 KGHDR, CDR2 SFDVKD. The CDR3 spells CATSDGPTENSGANVLTF. DNA for the CDR3: TGTGCCACCAGTGATGGTCCGACAGAGAACTCTGGGGCCAACGTCCTGACTTTC.

The V call is TRBV29-1, the J call TRBJ2-3; 10 bases are a match to TRBD1. The CDR3 contains 17 residues. CDR1 and CDR2 (germline): SQVTM, ANQGSEA. With V trimmed by 5 bases and J by 2 bases, 13 bases remained unmatched. CDR3 loop: CSVSGRPGQGTTDTQYF. In DNA, the CDR3 is TGCAGCGTTTCAGGACGACCGGGACAGGGGACCACAGATACGCAGTATTTT.

The V gene is TRBV4-3, the J gene TRBJ2-7; the D gene is possibly TRBD1 (6 bases). CDR3 length: 14 residues. The germline V and J ends were trimmed by 1 base and 5 bases, with 12 bases remaining between them. The germline gives CDR1 LGHNA, CDR2 YSLEER. In DNA, the CDR3 is TGCGCCAGCAGCCAAGGGCACAGGGAAGACGAGCAGTACTTC. The encoded protein is CASSQGHREDEQYF.

With regard to this clonotype: At one end the junction does not follow the germline gene, possibly because of a read error. CDR3 sequence (DNA): TGTGTCAGCAGTCTGGACAGGGGGCTCAGGAAGACCCAGTACTTC. Amino acid sequence: CVSSLDRGLRKTQYF. The chain recombines TRBV28 with TRBJ2-5; the match to TRBD1 covers 11 bases. Germline-derived CDR1 and CDR2 are MDHEN and SYDVKM. This CDR3 comprises 15 residues.

The chain couples TRBV28 to TRBJ1-5, with 8 bases lining up with TRBD1. The ends lost 5 bases at V and 8 bases at J; junction bases unmatched: 8. This CDR3 region has 14 residues. CDR1 and CDR2 (germline): MDHEN, SYDVKM. CDR3 sequence (DNA): TGTGCCAGCAGTAGTGGCAGGGGGCGGAAGCCCCAGCATTTT. Translated, it gives CASSSGRGRKPQHF.

In its sample, this clonotype was seen a few times. The CDR3 reads CSANSASGGAWEETQYF. The CDR3 nucleotides read TGCAGTGCTAACTCGGCTAGCGGGGGGGCTTGGGAAGAGACCCAGTACTTC. J is TRBJ2-5 and V is TRBV20-1; 12 bases map to TRBD2. The CDR3 has 17 residues. The ends lost 4 bases at V and 3 bases at J; junction bases unmatched: 12. Looked up from germline, CDR1 is DFQATT and CDR2 is SNEGSKA (reference sequence).

This clonotype came up a few times. The genes are TRBV19 and TRBJ1-5; D gene uncertain. This CDR3 comprises 13 residues. Trimming removed 7 bases at V and 9 bases at J, with 16 bases between. The V gene's germline CDR1 is LNHDA and CDR2 SQIVND (reference sequence). CDR3 coding DNA: TGTGCCAGTATGACGGCAGTGGGGAGGCCCCAGCATTTT. It translates to CASMTAVGRPQHF.

The CDR3, as DNA: TGTGCCAGCAGCTTAGACCGGGGGGGGCCTGATACGCAGTATTTT. It is translated as CASSLDRGGPDTQYF. The chain combines TRBV7-2 with TRBJ2-3; 8 bases map to TRBD2. This CDR3 region has 15 residues. Per germline, CDR1 SGHTA and CDR2 FQGNSA. The V gene end was trimmed by 1 base and the J gene end by 6 bases; junction bases not matched to a gene: 6.

J is TRBJ1-2 and V is TRBV7-2, with a possible D match to TRBD1 (5 bases). V was shortened by 5 bases and J by 8 bases, with 18 bases between the two germline ends. The CDR3 loop spans 14 amino acids. Germline CDR1 reads SGHTA; CDR2 reads FQGNSA. The CDR3 DNA reads as TGTGCCAGCAGCCGGCTGACAGAGTTTCCCGGCTACACCTTC. Residues: CASSRLTEFPGYTF. Variable domain in full (rest from reference TRBV7-2 and TRBJ1-2): GAGVSQSPSNKVTEKGKDVELRCDPISGHTALYWYRQSLGQGLEFLIYFQGNSAPDKSGLPSDRFSAERTGGSVSTLTIQRTQQEDSAVYLCASSRLTEFPGYTFGSGTRLTVV.